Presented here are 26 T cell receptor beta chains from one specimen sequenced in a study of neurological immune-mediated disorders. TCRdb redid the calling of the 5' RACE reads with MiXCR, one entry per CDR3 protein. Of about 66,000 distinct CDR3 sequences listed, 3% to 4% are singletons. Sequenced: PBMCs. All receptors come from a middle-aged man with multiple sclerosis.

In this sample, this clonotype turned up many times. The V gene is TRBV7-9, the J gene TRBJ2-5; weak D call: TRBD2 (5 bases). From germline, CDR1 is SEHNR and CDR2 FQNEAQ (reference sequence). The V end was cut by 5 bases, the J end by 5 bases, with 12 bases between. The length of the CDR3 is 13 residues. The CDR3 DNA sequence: TGTGCCAGCAGCCCCACTAGTCTGGAGACCCAGTACTTC. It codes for CASSPTSLETQYF.

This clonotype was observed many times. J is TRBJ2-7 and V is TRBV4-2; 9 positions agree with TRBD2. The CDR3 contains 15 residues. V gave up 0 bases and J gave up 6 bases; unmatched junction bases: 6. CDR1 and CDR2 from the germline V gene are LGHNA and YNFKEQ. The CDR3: CASSQDGGRAGEQYF. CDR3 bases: TGTGCCAGCAGCCAAGATGGCGGGAGGGCCGGCGAGCAGTACTTC.

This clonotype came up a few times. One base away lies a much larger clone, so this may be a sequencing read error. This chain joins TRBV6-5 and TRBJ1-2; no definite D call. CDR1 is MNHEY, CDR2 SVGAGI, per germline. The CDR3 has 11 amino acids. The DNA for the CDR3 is TGTGACAGCAAGGCAGGCTATGGCTACACCTTC. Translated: CDSKAGYGYTF.

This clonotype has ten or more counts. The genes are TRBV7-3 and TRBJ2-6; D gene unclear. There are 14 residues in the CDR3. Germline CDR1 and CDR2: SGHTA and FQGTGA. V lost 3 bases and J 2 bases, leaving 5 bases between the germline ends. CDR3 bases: TGTGCCAGCAGCTTCAGTCCTGGGGCCAACGTCCTGACTTTC. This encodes CASSFSPGANVLTF. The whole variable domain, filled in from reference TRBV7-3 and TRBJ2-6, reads GAGVSQTPSNKVTEKGKYVELRCDPISGHTALYWYRQSLGQGPEFLIYFQGTGAADDSGLPNDRFFAVRPEGSVSTLKIQRTERGDSAVYLCASSFSPGANVLTFGAGSRLTVL.

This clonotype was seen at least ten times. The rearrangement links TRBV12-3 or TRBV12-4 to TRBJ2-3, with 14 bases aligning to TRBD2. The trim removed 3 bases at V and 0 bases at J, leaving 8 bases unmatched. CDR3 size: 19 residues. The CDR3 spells CASSFGGLAGGRSTDTQYF. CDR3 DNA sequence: TGTGCCAGCAGTTTTGGAGGACTAGCGGGAGGAAGGAGCACAGATACGCAGTATTTT.

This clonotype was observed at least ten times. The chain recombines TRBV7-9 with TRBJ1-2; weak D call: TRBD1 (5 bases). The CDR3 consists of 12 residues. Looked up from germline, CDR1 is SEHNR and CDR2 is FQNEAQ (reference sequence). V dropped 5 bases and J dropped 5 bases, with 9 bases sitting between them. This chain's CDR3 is CASSVDSYGYTF. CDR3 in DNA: TGTGCCAGCAGCGTAGACAGTTATGGCTACACCTTC.

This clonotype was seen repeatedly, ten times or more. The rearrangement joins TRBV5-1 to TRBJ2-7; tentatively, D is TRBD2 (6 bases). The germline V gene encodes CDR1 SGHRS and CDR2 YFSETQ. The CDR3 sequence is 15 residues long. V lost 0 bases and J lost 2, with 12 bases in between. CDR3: CASSLGRDPTYEQYF. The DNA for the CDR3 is TGCGCCAGCAGCTTGGGGAGGGACCCGACCTACGAGCAGTACTTC. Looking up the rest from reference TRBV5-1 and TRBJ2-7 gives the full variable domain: KAGVTQTPRYLIKTRGQQVTLSCSPISGHRSVSWYQQTPGQGLQFLFEYFSETQRNKGNFPGRFSGRQFSNSRSEMNVSTLELGDSALYLCASSLGRDPTYEQYFGPGTRLTVT.

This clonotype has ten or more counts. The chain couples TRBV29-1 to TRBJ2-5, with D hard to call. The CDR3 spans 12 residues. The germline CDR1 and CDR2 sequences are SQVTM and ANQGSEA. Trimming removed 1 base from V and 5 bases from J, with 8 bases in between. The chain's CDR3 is CSVEAGGETQYF. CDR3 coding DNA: TGCAGCGTTGAAGCGGGTGGGGAGACCCAGTACTTC.

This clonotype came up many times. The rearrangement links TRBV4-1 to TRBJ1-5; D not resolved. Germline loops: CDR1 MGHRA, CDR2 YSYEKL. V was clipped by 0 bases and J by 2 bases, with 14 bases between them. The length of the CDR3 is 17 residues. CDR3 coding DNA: TGCGCCAGCAGCCAAGAGATAAACGCCCGCGGCAATCAGCCCCAGCATTTT. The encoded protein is CASSQEINARGNQPQHF.

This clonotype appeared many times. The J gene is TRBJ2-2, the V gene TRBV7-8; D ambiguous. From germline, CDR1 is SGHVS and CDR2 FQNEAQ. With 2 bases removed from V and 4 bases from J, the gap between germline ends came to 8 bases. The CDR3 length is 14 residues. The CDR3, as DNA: TGTGCCAGCAGCTTACGGTTCGCCACCGGGGAGCTGTTTTTT. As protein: CASSLRFATGELFF.

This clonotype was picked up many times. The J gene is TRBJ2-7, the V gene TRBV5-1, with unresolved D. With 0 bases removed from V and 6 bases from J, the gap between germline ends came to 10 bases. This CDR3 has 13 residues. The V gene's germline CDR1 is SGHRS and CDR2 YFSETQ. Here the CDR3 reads CASSLASVGEQYF. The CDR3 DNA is TGCGCCAGCAGCTTGGCGTCGGTTGGCGAGCAGTACTTC.

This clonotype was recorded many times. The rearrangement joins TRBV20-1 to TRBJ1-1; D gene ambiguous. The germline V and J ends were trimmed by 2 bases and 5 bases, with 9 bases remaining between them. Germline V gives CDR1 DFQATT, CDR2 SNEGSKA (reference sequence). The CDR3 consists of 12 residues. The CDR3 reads CSARHGRTEAFF. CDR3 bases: TGCAGTGCTAGACACGGGAGGACTGAAGCTTTCTTT.

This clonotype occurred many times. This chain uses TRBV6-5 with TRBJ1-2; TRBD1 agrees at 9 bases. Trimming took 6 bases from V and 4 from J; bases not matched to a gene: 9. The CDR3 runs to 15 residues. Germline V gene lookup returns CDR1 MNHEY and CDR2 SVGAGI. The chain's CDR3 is CASSFKQGAGYGYTF. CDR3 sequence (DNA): TGTGCCAGCAGCTTTAAACAGGGGGCAGGCTATGGCTACACCTTC.

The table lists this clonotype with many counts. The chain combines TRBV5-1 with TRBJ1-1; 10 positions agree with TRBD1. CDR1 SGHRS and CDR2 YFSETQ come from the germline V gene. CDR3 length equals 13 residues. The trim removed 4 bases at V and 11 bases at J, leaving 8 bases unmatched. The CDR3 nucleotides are TGCGCCAGCAGCCCGACAGGGGGCATGGTGGCTTTCTTT. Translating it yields CASSPTGGMVAFF.

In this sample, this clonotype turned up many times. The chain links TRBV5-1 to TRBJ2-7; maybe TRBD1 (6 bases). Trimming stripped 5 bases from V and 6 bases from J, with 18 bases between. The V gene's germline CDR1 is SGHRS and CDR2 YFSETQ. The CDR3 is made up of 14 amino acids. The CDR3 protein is CASRGDTSASEQYF. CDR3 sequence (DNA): TGCGCCAGCAGGGGGGACACTTCAGCGAGCGAGCAGTACTTC.

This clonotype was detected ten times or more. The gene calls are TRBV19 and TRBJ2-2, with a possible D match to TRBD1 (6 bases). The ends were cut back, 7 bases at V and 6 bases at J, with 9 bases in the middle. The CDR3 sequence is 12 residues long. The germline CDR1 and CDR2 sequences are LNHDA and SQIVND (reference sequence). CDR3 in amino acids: CASTEGAGELFF. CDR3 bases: TGTGCCAGTACCGAGGGGGCCGGGGAGCTGTTTTTT.

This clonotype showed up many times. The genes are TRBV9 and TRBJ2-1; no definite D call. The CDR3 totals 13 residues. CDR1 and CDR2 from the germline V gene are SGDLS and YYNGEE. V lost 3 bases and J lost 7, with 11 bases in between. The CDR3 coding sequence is TGTGCCAGCAGCGCCGCAGGTCGGAATGAGCAGTTCTTC. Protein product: CASSAAGRNEQFF.

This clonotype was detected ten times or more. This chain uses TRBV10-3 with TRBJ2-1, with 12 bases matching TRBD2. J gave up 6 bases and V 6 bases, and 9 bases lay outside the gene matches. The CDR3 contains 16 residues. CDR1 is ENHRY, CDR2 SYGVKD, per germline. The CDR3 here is CAIRDPSGGASNEQFF. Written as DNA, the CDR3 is TGTGCCATCAGAGACCCTAGCGGGGGGGCCTCCAATGAGCAGTTCTTC.

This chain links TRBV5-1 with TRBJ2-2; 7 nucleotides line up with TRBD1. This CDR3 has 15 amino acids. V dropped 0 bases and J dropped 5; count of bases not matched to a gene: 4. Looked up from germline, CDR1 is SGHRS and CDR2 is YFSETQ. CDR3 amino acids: CASSLVGQRTGELFF. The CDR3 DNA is TGCGCCAGCAGCTTGGTGGGACAGAGGACCGGGGAGCTGTTTTTT. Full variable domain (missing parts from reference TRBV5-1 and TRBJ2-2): KAGVTQTPRYLIKTRGQQVTLSCSPISGHRSVSWYQQTPGQGLQFLFEYFSETQRNKGNFPGRFSGRQFSNSRSEMNVSTLELGDSALYLCASSLVGQRTGELFFGEGSRLTVL.

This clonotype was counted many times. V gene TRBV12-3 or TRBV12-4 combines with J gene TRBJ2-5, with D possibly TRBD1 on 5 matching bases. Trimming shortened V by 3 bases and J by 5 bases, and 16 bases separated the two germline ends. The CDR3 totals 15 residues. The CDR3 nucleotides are TGTGCCAGCAGTTTCAGTTGGCAGGGCGGTGAGACCCAGTACTTC. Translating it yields CASSFSWQGGETQYF.

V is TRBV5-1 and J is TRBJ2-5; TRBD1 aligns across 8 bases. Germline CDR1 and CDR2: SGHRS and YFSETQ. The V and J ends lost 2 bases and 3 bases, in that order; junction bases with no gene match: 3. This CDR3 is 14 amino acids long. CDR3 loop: CASSFQGAEETQYF. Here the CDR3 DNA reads TGCGCCAGCAGCTTTCAGGGGGCGGAAGAGACCCAGTACTTC.

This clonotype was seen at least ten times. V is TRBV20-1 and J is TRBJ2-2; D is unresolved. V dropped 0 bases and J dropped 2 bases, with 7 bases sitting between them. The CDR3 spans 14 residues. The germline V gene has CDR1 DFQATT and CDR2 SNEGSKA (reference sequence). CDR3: CSARDLSNTGELFF. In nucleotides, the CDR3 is TGCAGTGCTAGAGATCTGAGCAACACCGGGGAGCTGTTTTTT.

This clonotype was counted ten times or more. The CDR3, as DNA: TGTGCCAGCAGATTCGACAGGGGGCCGTATGAAAAACTGTTTTTT. Its protein product is CASRFDRGPYEKLFF. J is TRBJ1-4 and V is TRBV2; 10 nucleotides line up with TRBD1. The CDR3 runs to 15 residues. J lost 6 bases, V lost 6 bases, and 7 bases had no gene match. Germline V CDR1 and CDR2: SNHLY, FYNNEI.

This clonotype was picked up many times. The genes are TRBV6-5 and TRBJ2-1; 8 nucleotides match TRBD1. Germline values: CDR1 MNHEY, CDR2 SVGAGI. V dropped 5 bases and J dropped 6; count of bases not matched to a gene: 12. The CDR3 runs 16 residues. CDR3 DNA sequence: TGTGCCAGCAGTGGCCTCCAGGGGGCTAGGAGCAATGAGCAGTTCTTC. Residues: CASSGLQGARSNEQFF.

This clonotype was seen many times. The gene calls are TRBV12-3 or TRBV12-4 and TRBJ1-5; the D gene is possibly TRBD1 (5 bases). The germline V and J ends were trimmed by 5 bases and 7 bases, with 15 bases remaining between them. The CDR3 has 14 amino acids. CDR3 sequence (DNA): TGTGCCAGCAGTGCCCAGGGAACCCGGCAGCCCCAGCATTTT. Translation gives CASSAQGTRQPQHF.

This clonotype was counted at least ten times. The CDR3 sequence is CASSQQGLGGYTF. In nucleotides, the CDR3 is TGTGCCAGCAGCCAACAGGGTTTAGGCGGCTACACCTTC. This chain joins TRBV5-6 and TRBJ1-2; D may be TRBD1 (6 bases). Germline V gene lookup returns CDR1 SGHDT and CDR2 YYEEEE. The CDR3 spans 13 residues. Trimming cost V 4 bases and J 8 bases, with 15 bases left between them.